Reported below is one TCR beta chain. Its target is not known. This entry is derived from a study of immune cell composition in non-small cell lung cancer. Study observations and caveats: Roughly 80% of squamous and 33% of adenocarcinoma cases had tumour-associated clones >0.5%.

The repertoire was sequenced with immunoSEQ multiplex PCR; TCRdb's copy has only in-frame clones and lacks some. The sample holds thousands of clones; about 83% are singletons and the top ten take around 15%. V was cut by 4 bases and J by 5 bases, with 15 bases left in between. CDR1 and CDR2 (germline): SGHTA, FQGTGA. The CDR3 runs to 15 residues. The sequenced sample was lung tumor tissue. The rearrangement uses TRBV7-3 and TRBJ2-1; a weak D match, TRBD2 (6 bases). The source of this sequence is a human donor with non-small cell lung cancer. CDR3 protein: CASSWAAGRNNEQFF. The CDR3 DNA is TGTGCCAGCAGCTGGGCGGCGGGGCGAAACAATGAGCAGTTCTTC. The variable domain in full, with the rest retrieved from reference TRBV7-3 and TRBJ2-1, is GAGVSQTPSNKVTEKGKYVELRCDPISGHTALYWYRQSLGQGPEFLIYFQGTGAADDSGLPNDRFFAVRPEGSVSTLKIQRTERGDSAVYLCASSWAAGRNNEQFFGPGTRLTVL.